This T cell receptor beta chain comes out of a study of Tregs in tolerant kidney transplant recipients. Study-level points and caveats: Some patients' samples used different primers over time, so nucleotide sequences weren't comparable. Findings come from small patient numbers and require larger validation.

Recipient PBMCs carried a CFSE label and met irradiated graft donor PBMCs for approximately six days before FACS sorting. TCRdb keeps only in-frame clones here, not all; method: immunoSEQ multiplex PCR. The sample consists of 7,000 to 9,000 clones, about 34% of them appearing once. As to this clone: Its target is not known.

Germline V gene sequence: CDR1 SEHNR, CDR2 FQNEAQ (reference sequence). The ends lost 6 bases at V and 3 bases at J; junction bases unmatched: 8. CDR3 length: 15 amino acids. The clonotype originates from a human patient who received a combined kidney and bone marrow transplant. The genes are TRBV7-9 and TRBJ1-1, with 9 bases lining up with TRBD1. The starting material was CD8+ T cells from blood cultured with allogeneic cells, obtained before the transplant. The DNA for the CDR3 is TGTGCCAGCAGATCAAACAGGGGGCGAGACACTGAAGCTTTCTTT. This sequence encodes CASRSNRGRDTEAFF.